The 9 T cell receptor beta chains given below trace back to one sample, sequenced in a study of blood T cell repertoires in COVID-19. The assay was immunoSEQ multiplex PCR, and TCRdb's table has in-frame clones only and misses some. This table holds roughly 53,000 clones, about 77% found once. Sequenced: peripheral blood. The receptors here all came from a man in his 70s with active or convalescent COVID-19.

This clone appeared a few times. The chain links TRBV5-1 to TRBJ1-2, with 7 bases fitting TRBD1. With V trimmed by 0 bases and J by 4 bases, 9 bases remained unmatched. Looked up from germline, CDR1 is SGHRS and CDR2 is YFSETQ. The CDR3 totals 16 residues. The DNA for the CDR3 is TGCGCCAGCAGCTTGGATCCCGGACAGGAGGGCTATGGCTACACCTTC. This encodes CASSLDPGQEGYGYTF. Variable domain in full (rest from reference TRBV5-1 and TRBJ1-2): KAGVTQTPRYLIKTRGQQVTLSCSPISGHRSVSWYQQTPGQGLQFLFEYFSETQRNKGNFPGRFSGRQFSNSRSEMNVSTLELGDSALYLCASSLDPGQEGYGYTFGSGTRLTVV.

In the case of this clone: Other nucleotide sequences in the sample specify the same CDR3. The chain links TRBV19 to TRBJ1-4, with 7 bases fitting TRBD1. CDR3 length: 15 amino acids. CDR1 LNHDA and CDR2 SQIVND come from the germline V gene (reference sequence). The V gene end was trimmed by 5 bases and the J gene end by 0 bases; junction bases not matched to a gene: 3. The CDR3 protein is CASSPGTATNEKLFF. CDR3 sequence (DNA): TGTGCCAGTAGTCCAGGGACAGCAACTAATGAAAAACTGTTTTTT.

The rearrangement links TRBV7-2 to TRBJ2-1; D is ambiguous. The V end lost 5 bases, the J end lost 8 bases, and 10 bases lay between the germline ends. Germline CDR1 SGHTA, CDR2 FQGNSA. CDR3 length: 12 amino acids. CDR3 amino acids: CASSLQNYEQFF. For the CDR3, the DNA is TGTGCCAGCAGCCTCCAAAACTATGAGCAGTTCTTC.

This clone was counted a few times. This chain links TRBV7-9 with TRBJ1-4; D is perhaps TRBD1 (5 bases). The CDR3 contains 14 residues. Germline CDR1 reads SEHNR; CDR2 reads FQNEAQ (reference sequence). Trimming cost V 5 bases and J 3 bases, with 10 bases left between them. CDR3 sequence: CASSRGWSNEKLFF. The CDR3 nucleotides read TGTGCCAGCAGCCGGGGGTGGTCTAATGAAAAACTGTTTTTT.

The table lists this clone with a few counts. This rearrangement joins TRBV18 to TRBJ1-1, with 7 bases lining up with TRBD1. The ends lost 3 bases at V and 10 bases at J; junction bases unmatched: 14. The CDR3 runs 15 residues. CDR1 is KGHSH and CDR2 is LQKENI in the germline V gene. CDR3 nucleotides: TGTGCCAGCTCACCCCGAGAAGGGGGCGCTTCGGTAGCTTTCTTT. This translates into CASSPREGGASVAFF.

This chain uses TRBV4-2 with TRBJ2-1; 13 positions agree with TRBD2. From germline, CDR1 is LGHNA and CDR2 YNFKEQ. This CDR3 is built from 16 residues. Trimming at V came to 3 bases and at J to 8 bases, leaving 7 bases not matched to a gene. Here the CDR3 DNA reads TGTGCCAGCAGCCATACACTAGCGGGAGGGCCTGATGAGCAGTTCTTC. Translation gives CASSHTLAGGPDEQFF.

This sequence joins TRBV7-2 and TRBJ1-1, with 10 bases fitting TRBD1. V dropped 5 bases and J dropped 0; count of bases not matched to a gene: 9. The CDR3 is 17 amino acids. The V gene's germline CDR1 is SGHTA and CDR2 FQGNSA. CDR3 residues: CASSPGGTGAMNTEAFF. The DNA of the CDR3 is TGTGCCAGCAGCCCTGGGGGGACAGGGGCCATGAACACTGAAGCTTTCTTT.

Here the CDR3 DNA reads TGTGCCAGCTCACCGGAGGTATCCTCTGGAAACACCATATATTTT. Translation: CASSPEVSSGNTIYF. The chain combines TRBV18 with TRBJ1-3; no clear D gene. CDR1 is KGHSH, CDR2 LQKENI, per germline. The CDR3 extends over 15 amino acids. Trimming stripped 3 bases from V and 0 bases from J, with 9 bases between.

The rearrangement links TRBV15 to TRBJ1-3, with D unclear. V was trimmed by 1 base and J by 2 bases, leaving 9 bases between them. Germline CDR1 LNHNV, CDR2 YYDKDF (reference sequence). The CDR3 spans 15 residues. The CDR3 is CATSRGLGTGNTIYF. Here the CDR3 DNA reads TGTGCCACCAGCAGAGGACTCGGGACTGGAAACACCATATATTTT.